These T cell receptor beta chains were read from a single sample in a study of cytomegalovirus exposure and HLA in healthy donors. The assay was immunoSEQ multiplex PCR, and TCRdb's table has in-frame clones only and misses some. The sample yields some 180,000 clones, 80% seen once. Specimen: PBMCs. Every receptor here comes from a girl aged 5-17 years in good health and CMV-seropositive. Each CDR3 is given with its conserved first and last residue. Fields, in order: D gene, clone size, V gene, J gene, CDR3 protein, CDR3 DNA. The D gene is left open where the match is weak. Not every row has a clone size; where given, it reads once, few, many or a size class.

NA	few	TRBV7-2	TRBJ2-7	CASSSGSSYEQYF	TGTGCCAGCAGTAGCGGAAGCTCCTACGAGCAGTACTTC
NA	NA	TRBV5-4	TRBJ2-3	CASSFGGGPSTDTQYF	TGTGCCAGCAGCTTCGGAGGCGGTCCTAGCACAGATACGCAGTATTTT
TRBD1	NA	TRBV30	TRBJ1-6	CAWNTGQGNSPLHF	TGTGCCTGGAATACGGGACAGGGTAATTCACCCCTCCACTTT
TRBD2	once	TRBV19	TRBJ2-7	CASSPGGGALSSYEQYF	TGTGCCAGTAGTCCGGGAGGGGGGGCCCTGAGCTCCTACGAGCAGTACTTC
TRBD2	NA	TRBV7-3	TRBJ2-1	CASSLTRTSGSYNEQFF	TGTGCCAGCAGCTTAACGAGGACTAGCGGTTCCTACAATGAGCAGTTCTTC
TRBD1	NA	TRBV4-3	TRBJ1-2	CASSQNPRTGDYGYTF	TGCGCCAGCAGCCAAAACCCCCGAACAGGGGACTATGGCTACACCTTC
NA	once	TRBV4-1	TRBJ1-5	CASSQERGYSNQPQHF	TGCGCCAGCAGCCAAGAACGCGGCTATAGCAATCAGCCCCAGCATTTT
TRBD1	NA	TRBV19	TRBJ2-6	CASSSPGGLGANVLTF	TGTGCCAGTAGTTCGCCAGGGGGTCTGGGGGCCAACGTCCTGACTTTC
NA	NA	TRBV5-1	TRBJ2-7	CASSRRGSYEQYF	TGCGCCAGCAGCAGGAGGGGTTCCTACGAGCAGTACTTC
TRBD2	once	TRBV11-2	TRBJ2-7	CASSLSSGSVYEQYF	TGTGCCAGCAGCTTATCTAGCGGGAGCGTGTACGAGCAGTACTTC
TRBD1	NA	TRBV15	TRBJ2-5	CATSRDKFNRGDETQYF	TGTGCCACCAGCAGAGACAAGTTCAACAGGGGGGACGAGACCCAGTACTTC
NA	NA	TRBV29-1	TRBJ2-5	CSVEIPRGSQETQYF	TGCAGCGTTGAGATTCCTAGAGGGTCCCAAGAGACCCAGTACTTC
NA	NA	TRBV5-4	TRBJ2-3	CASSLQVAASTDTQYF	TGTGCCAGCAGCTTGCAGGTAGCGGCTAGCACAGATACGCAGTATTTT
NA	NA	TRBV7-8	TRBJ2-7	CASSPLRGLYQSYEQYF	TGTGCCAGCAGCCCATTACGGGGACTTTATCAATCCTACGAGCAGTACTTC
TRBD2	NA	TRBV7-2	TRBJ2-5	CASSSGTSGGIIKRTQYF	TGTGCCAGCAGCTCCGGGACTAGCGGAGGGATAATCAAGAGAACCCAGTACTTC
NA	NA	TRBV15	TRBJ2-5	CATSTSETQYF	TGTGCCACCAGCACTAGCGAGACCCAGTACTTC
TRBD1	few	TRBV6-5	TRBJ1-1	CASSYWSGTANTEAFF	TGTGCCAGCAGTTATTGGTCAGGGACAGCGAACACTGAAGCTTTCTTT
NA	few	TRBV28	TRBJ1-2	CASSFQRRGYTF	TGTGCCAGCAGTTTTCAGCGTCGGGGCTACACCTTC
TRBD1	once	TRBV19	TRBJ2-7	CASRAGGTYEQYF	TGTGCCAGTAGAGCAGGGGGCACCTACGAGCAGTACTTC
NA	once	TRBV5-1	TRBJ2-3	CASSLDSGGSTDTQYF	TGCGCCAGCAGCTTGGATTCGGGCGGGAGCACAGATACGCAGTATTTT
NA	NA	TRBV6-5	TRBJ2-2	CASSYSITGELLF	TGTGCCAGCAGTTACTCAATCACCGGGGAGCTGCTTTTT
NA	NA	TRBV9	TRBJ2-7	CASSVGPGQDYEQYF	TGTGCCAGCAGCGTAGGGCCAGGGCAGGACTACGAGCAGTACTTC
TRBD1	NA	TRBV10-1	TRBJ2-3	CASKAGGNTDTQYF	TGCGCCAGCAAAGCAGGGGGCAACACAGATACGCAGTATTTT
NA	NA	TRBV11-1	TRBJ2-7	CASSLTTFKKQYF	TGTGCCAGCAGCTTGACTACCTTTAAAAAGCAGTACTTC
TRBD1	NA	TRBV5-6	TRBJ1-5	CASSPTGRQPQHF	TGTGCCAGCAGCCCGACAGGGAGACAGCCCCAGCATTTT
TRBD1	NA	TRBV19	TRBJ1-1	CASNQGVRYEAFF	TGTGCCAGCAACCAGGGGGTTCGGTATGAAGCTTTCTTT
TRBD1	few	TRBV7-2	TRBJ1-2	CASSLDRDYGYTF	TGTGCCAGCAGCCTGGACAGGGACTATGGCTACACCTTC
NA	few	TRBV5-8	TRBJ2-3	CASSLEGVWDTQYF	TGTGCCAGCAGCTTGGAGGGAGTATGGGATACGCAGTATTTT
NA	few	TRBV7-9	TRBJ2-1	CASSPFGGNSYNEQFF	TGTGCCAGCAGCCCCTTCGGGGGAAACTCCTACAATGAGCAGTTCTTC
NA	few	TRBV5-4	TRBJ2-5	CASSFELYQETQYF	TGTGCCAGCAGCTTCGAGCTTTACCAAGAGACCCAGTACTTC
NA	NA	TRBV7-9	TRBJ2-3	CAVHSGSSTDTQYF	TGTGCCGTGCATAGCGGATCTAGCACAGATACGCAGTATTTT
NA	NA	TRBV5-4	TRBJ2-7	CASSLSSGNSYEQYF	TGTGCCAGCAGCTTGAGTAGCGGCAACTCCTACGAGCAGTACTTC
TRBD1	NA	TRBV6-5	TRBJ1-3	CASSGDRPGNTIYF	TGTGCCAGCAGTGGGGACAGGCCCGGAAACACCATATATTTT
TRBD2	NA	TRBV5-1	TRBJ2-1	CASSSLAGSSYNEQFF	TGCGCCAGCAGTTCTTTAGCGGGGAGCTCCTACAATGAGCAGTTCTTC
TRBD2	NA	TRBV6-1	TRBJ2-1	CANRTPGLANDEQFF	TGTGCCAACCGAACCCCGGGACTAGCGAACGATGAGCAGTTCTTC
TRBD1	NA	TRBV5-6	TRBJ1-2	CASSLDRGLGGYTF	TGTGCCAGCAGCTTGGACAGGGGGCTCGGGGGCTACACCTTC
TRBD1	NA	TRBV4-1	TRBJ2-1	CASSPLVNRGQDNEQFF	TGCGCCAGCAGCCCTTTGGTGAACAGGGGCCAGGACAATGAGCAGTTCTTC